This TCR beta chain was profiled in a study of PD-L1 blockade in urothelial cancer. Assay used: immunoSEQ multiplex PCR; TCRdb lists only in-frame clones, some missing. The data show around 130,000 clones, 84% seen once. As for time point: pretreatment peripheral blood. This TCR came from a man aged 45-65 years with urothelial cancer. The source material was PBMCs, sampled around atezolizumab (anti-PD-L1) treatment.

The CDR3 loop reads CASSLAGAGNTIYF. The CDR3 DNA reads as TGTGCCAGCAGCTTAGCAGGGGCTGGAAACACCATATATTTT. This sequence joins TRBV7-8 and TRBJ1-3; a possible D gene is TRBD1 (5 bases). The CDR3 runs to 14 residues. V was cut by 0 bases and J by 2 bases, with 5 bases left in between. Germline loops: CDR1 SGHVS, CDR2 FQNEAQ.